This T cell receptor beta chain was found in a study of blood T cells in healthy people across ages. General study results and limits: The study could not conclusively compare naive and antigen-experienced cells, given its unsorted PBMCs.

Those donating, healthy Caucasian individuals from Russia, were aged about 6 to 95. The CDR3 consists of 13 residues. Looked up from germline, CDR1 is SGDLS and CDR2 is YYNGEE. V gave up 1 base and J gave up 0 bases, with 4 bases separating them. This clonotype was detected only once. Its matching antigen is unknown. A sample-barcoded 5' primer and a J-beta primer mix were used in a second PCR of roughly 7 to 12 cycles. TCRdb re-called the 5' RACE reads with MiXCR, one entry per CDR3 protein. The sample records 700,000 to 800,000 distinct CDR3 sequences, around 46% being singletons. The sample consisted of blood. This rearrangement joins TRBV9 to TRBJ1-1; D not certain. The source of this sequence is a woman in her sixties in good health. CDR3 coding DNA: TGTGCCAGCAGCGTACACGTGAACACTGAAGCTTTCTTT. Its protein product is CASSVHVNTEAFF.